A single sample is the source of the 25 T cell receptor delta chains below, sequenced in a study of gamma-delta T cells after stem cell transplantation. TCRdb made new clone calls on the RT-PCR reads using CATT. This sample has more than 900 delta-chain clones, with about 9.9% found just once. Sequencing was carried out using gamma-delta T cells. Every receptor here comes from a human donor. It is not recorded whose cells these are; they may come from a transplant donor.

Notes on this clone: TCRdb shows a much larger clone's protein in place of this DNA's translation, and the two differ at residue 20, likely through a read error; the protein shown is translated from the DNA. CDR3 in DNA: TGTGCCTGTGACTTGTTACTGGGGGATAATACCCCGAATACCGGGCATTACACCGATGAACTCATCTTT. It codes for CACDLLLGDNTPNTGHYTDELIF. The V and J genes are TRDV2 and TRDJ1, with TRDD3 matching 11 bases. CDR1 is GEAIGNYY, CDR2 EKD, per germline. The CDR3 covers 23 residues.

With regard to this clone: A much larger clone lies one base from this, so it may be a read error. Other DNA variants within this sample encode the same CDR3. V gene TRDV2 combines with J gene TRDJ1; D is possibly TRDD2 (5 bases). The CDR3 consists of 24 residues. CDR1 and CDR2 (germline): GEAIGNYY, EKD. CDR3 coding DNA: TGTGCATGTGACACCCTCCTAAATTTCGCTACCGCAACTGCTACGGGGTTGTACACCGATAAACTCATCTTT. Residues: CACDTLLNFATATATGLYTDKLIF.

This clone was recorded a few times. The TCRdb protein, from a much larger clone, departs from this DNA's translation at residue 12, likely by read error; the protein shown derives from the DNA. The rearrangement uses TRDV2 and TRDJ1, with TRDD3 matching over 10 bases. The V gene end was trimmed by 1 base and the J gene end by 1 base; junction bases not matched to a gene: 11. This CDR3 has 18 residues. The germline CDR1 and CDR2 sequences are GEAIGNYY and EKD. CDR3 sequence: CACDTILTGDTLTDKLIF. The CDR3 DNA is TGTGCCTGTGACACTATATTGACGGGGGATACGCTCACCGATAAACTCATCTTT.

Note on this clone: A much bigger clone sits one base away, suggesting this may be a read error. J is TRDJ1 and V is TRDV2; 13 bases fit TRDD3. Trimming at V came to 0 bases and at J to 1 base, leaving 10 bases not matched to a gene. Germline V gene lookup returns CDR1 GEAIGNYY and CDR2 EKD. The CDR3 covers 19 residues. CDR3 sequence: CACDTEHTGGYAATDKLIF. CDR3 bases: TGTGCCTGTGACACCGAACATACTGGGGGATACGCGGCCACCGATAAACTCATCTTT.

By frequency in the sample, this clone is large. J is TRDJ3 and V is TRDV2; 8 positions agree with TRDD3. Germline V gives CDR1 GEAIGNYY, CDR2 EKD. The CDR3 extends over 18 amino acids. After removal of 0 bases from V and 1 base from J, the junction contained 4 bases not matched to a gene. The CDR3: CACDTVLGASWDTRQMFF. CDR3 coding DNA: TGTGCCTGTGACACCGTACTGGGGGCTTCCTGGGACACCCGACAGATGTTTTTC.

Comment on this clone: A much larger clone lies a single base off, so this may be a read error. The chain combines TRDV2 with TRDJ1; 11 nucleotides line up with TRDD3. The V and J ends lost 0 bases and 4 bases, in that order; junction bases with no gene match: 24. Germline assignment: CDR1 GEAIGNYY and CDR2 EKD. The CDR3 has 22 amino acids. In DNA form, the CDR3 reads TGTGCCTGTGACACCATTGGGGGATACGCGAGAAGGAAGCGGGGTACGAACGATAAACTCATCTTT. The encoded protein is CACDTIGGYARRKRGTNDKLIF.

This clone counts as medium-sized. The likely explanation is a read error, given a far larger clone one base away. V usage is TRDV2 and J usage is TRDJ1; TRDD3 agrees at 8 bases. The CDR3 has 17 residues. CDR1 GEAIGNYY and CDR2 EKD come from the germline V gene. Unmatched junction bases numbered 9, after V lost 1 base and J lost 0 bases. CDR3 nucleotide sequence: TGTGCCTGTGACACTGTCGTGGGATACGCGGACACCGATAAACTCATCTTT. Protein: CACDTVVGYADTDKLIF.

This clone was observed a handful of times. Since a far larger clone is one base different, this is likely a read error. The CDR3 sequence: CACDSLLGDTTDKLIF. The CDR3 DNA reads TGTGCCTGTGACTCATTACTGGGGGATACGACCGATAAACTCATCTTT. The J gene is TRDJ1, the V gene TRDV2; 13 bases match TRDD3. Trimming removed 3 bases from V and 2 bases from J; junction bases left unmatched: 5. Germline V gene data show CDR1 as GEAIGNYY and CDR2 as EKD. The length of the CDR3 is 16 residues.

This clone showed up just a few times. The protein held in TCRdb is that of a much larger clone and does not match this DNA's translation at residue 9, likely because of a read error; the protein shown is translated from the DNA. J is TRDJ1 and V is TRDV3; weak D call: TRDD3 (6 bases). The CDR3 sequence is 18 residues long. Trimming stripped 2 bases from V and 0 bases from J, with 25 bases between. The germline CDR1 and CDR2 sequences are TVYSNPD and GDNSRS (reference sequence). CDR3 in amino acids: CAFPAPVNVWGDTDKLIF. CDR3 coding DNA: TGTGCCTTTCCCGCCCCGGTCAATGTCTGGGGTGACACCGATAAACTCATCTTT.

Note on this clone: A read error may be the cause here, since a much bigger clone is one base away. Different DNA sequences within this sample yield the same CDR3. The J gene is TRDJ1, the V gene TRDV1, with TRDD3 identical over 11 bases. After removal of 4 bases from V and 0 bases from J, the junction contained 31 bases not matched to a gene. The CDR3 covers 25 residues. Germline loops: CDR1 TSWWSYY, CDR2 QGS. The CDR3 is CALGGSSLPFLGGYVGLMYTDKLIF. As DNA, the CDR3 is TGTGCTCTTGGGGGGAGCTCCTTACCTTTCCTTGGGGGATACGTGGGACTCATGTACACCGATAAACTCATCTTT.

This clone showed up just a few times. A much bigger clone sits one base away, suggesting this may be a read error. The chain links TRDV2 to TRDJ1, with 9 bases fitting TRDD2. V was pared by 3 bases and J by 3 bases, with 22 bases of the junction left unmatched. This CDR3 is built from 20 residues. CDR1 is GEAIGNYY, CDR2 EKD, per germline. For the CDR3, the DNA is TGTGCCTGTGACCGCCTTCCTACGTCAATGGGGGGTACAGGGTCCGATAAACTCATCTTT. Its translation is CACDRLPTSMGGTGSDKLIF.

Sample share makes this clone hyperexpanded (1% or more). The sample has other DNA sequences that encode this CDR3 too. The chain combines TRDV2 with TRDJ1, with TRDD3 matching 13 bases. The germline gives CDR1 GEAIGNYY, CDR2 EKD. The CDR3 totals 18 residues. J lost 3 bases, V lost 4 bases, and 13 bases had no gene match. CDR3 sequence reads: CACDSLQTGGYAPDKLIF. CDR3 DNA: TGTGCCTGTGATAGCCTTCAAACTGGGGGATACGCTCCCGATAAACTCATCTTT.

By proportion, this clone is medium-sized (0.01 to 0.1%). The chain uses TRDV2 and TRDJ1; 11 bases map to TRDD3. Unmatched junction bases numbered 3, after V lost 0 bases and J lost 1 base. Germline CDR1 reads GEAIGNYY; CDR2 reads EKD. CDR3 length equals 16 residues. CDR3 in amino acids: CACDTLGDTFTDKLIF. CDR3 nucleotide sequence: TGTGCCTGTGACACCCTGGGGGATACATTCACCGATAAACTCATCTTT.

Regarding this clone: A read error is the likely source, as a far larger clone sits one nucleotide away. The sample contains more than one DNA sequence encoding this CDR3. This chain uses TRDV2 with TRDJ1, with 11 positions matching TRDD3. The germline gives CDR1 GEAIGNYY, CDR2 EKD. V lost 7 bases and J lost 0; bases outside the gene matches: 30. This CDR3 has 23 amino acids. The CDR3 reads CACDLLLGDNTPNTGHYTDKLIF. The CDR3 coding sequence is TGTGCCTGCGACTTGTTACTGGGGGATAATACCCCGAATACCGGGCATTACACCGATAAACTCATCTTT.

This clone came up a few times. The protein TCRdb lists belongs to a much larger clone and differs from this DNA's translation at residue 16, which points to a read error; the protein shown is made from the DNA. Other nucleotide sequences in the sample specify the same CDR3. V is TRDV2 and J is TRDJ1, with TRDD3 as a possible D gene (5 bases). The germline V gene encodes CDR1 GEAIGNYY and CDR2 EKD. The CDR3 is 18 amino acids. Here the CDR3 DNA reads TGTGCCTGTGAGCCTATGACCAATACAGGGATCAGCACCGACAAACCCATCTTT. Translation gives CACEPMTNTGISTDKPIF.

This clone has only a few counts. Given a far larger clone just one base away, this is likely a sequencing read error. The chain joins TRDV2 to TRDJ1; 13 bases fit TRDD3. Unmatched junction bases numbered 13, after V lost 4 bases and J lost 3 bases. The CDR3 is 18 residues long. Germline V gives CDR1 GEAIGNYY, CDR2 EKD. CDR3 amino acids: CACDSLQTGGYASDKLIF. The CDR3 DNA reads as TGTGCCTGTGATAGCCTTCAAACTGGGGGATACGCTTCCGATAAACTCATCTTT.

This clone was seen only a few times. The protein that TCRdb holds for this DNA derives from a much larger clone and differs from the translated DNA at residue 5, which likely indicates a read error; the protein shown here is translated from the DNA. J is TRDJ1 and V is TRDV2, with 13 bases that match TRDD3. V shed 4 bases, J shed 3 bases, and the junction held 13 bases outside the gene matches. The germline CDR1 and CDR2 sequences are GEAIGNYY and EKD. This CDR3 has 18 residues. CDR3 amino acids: CACDGLQTGGYAPDKLIF. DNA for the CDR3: TGTGCCTGTGATGGCCTTCAAACTGGGGGATACGCTCCCGATAAACTCATCTTT.

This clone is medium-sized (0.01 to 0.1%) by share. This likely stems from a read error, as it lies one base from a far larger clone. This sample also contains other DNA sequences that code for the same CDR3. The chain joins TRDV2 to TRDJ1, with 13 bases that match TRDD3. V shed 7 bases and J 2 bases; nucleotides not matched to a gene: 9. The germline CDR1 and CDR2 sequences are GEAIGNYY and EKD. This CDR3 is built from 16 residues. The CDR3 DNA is TGTGCCTGCGACGCATTACTGGGGGATACGACCGATAAACTCATCTTT. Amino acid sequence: CACDALLGDTTDKLIF.

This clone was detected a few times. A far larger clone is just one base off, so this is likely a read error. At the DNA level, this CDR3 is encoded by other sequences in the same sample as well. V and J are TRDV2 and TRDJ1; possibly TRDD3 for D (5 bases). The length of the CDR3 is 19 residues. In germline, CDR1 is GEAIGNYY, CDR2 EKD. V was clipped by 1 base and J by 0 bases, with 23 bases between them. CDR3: CACDTLQLLGGSYTDKLIF. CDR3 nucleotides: TGTGCCTGTGACACTCTACAACTACTAGGGGGCTCGTACACCGATAAACTCATCTTT.

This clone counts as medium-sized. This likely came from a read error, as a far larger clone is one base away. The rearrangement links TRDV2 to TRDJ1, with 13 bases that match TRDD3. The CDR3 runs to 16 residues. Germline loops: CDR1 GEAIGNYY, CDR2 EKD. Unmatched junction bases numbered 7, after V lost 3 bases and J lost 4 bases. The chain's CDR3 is CACDALLGDTIDKLIF. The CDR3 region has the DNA TGTGCCTGTGACGCATTACTGGGGGATACGATCGATAAACTCATCTTT.

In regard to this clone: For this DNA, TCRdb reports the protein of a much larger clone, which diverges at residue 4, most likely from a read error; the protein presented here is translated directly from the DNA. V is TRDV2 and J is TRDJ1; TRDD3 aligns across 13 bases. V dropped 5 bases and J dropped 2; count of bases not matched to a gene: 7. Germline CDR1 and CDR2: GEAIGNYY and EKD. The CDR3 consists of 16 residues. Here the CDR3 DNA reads TGTGCCTGTGCCTTACTGGGGGATACGGAGACCGATAAACTCATCTTT. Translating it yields CACALLGDTETDKLIF.

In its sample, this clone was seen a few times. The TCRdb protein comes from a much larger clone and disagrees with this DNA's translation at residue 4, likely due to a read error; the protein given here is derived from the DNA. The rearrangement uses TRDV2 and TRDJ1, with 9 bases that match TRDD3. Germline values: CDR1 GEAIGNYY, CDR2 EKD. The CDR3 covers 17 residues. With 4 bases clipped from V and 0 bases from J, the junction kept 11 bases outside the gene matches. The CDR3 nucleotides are TGTGCCTGTGAGACCGCCGAGGGGGATACCTACACCGATAAACTCATCTTT. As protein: CACETAEGDTYTDKLIF.

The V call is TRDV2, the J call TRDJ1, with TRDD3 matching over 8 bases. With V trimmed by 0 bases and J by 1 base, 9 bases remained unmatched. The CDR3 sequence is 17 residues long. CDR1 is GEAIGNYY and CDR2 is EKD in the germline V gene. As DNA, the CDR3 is TGTGCCTGTGACACCGTACTGGGGGCCCCGGTCACCGATAAACTCATCTTT. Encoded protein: CACDTVLGAPVTDKLIF.

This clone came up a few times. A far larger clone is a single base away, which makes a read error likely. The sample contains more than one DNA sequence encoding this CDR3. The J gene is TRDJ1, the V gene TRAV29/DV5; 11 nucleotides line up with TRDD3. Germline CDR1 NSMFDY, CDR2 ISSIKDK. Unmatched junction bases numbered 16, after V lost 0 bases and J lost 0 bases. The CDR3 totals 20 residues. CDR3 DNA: TGTGCAGCAAGCGCGCGAGCTGGGGGATACTTGCCAAGGTACACCGATAAACTCATCTTT. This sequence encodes CAASARAGGYLPRYTDKLIF.

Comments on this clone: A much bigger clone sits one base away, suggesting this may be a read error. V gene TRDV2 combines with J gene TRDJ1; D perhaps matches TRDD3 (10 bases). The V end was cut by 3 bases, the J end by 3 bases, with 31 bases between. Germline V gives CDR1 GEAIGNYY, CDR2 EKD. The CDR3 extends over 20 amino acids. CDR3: CACDRLPTSVGDTGSDKLIF. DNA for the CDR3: TGTGCCTGTGACCGCCTTCCTACGTCAGTGGGGGATACAGGGTCCGATAAACTCATCTTT.